This T cell receptor (beta chain) was identified in a study of Graves' ophthalmopathy and Graves' hyperthyroidism. Study as a whole: Peripheral blood sampling preceded any treatment and occurred at initial diagnosis. Whole-study findings and limits: A 13-signature model separated ophthalmopathy from stable hyperthyroidism, reaching 85% to 90% sensitivity and under 82% specificity cross-validated.

Hyperthyroidism was classified as stable if no ophthalmopathy occurred within 18 months of follow-up. Many counts were recorded for this clonotype. What it binds is not known. Researchers took RNA transcripts and amplified TCR beta CDR3 regions from them. HTBI-primed first-round RT-PCR preceded second-round multiplex PCR. TCRdb analysed the multiplex PCR reads with MiXCR anew, one entry per CDR3 protein. The sample has hundreds of thousands of distinct CDR3 sequences; 22% are singletons. The sequencing input was peripheral blood. This sequence originates from a woman under 30 with stable Graves' hyperthyroidism. Some clones in this sample may be carry-over from other donors' samples.

CDR3: CASSDGQGGIGQYF. CDR3 DNA sequence: TGTGCCAGCAGCGACGGACAGGGAGGGATCGGGCAGTACTTC. The V and J genes are TRBV11-2 and TRBJ2-7, with D possibly TRBD1 on 8 matching bases. Germline lookup yields CDR1 SGHAT and CDR2 FQNNGV. V lost 5 bases and J 9 bases, leaving 20 bases between the germline ends. The CDR3 totals 14 residues.